Listed below are T cell receptor beta chains from one sample, sequenced in a study of OX40 agonist ivuxolimab in advanced cancers. The method was immunoSEQ multiplex PCR; TCRdb's version includes in-frame clones alone and lacks a portion of them. Counted here are under 95,000 clones, about 90% occurring once; the ten biggest clones make up approximately 8.4%. This sample comprised CD4+ or CD8+ T cells sorted from blood, obtained in a trial of the OX40 agonist ivuxolimab. These receptors came from an adult with an advanced solid tumor such as melanoma, head and neck, liver or kidney cancer. Both conserved end residues are part of each CDR3. The D gene is left open where the match is weak. The size field is filled for only some rows; it gives once, few, many or a size class.

clone size,D gene,V gene,J gene,CDR3 DNA,CDR3 protein
NA,TRBD2,TRBV6-1,TRBJ2-2,TGTGCCAGCAGTGAAGAAACGGGAGGATCGCGGGAGCTGTTTTTT,CASSEETGGSRELFF
once,TRBD2,TRBV25-1,TRBJ2-7,TGTGCCAGCAGTAGTCGCACTAGCGGGACCTACGAGCAGTACTTC,CASSSRTSGTYEQYF
NA,NA,TRBV6-1,TRBJ1-2,TGTGCCAGCAGTGAACGTCTGGGTTTGGGCTATGGCTACACCTTC,CASSERLGLGYGYTF
NA,NA,TRBV6-1,TRBJ2-3,TGTGCCACCGGGCCCTCCCTCACAGATACGCAGTATTTT,CATGPSLTDTQYF
NA,NA,TRBV27,TRBJ1-2,TGTGCCAGCAGTAGCGCTCCCTTCTATGGCTACACCTTC,CASSSAPFYGYTF
once,NA,TRBV7-9,TRBJ2-1,TGTGCCAGCAGCTGGGATAAGGGGGAATACAATGAGCAGTTCTTC,CASSWDKGEYNEQFF
NA,NA,TRBV29-1,TRBJ2-7,TGCAGCGTTGTGCCGCGCCACGGATTCTACGAGCAGTACTTC,CSVVPRHGFYEQYF
NA,TRBD1,TRBV5-1,TRBJ2-7,TGCGCCAGCAGCTTGGGACAGGGGTCGAACGAGCAGTACTTC,CASSLGQGSNEQYF
NA,NA,TRBV6-5,TRBJ2-2,TGTGCCAGCAGTTCCTTTCTCGAGGGCTACACCGGGGAGCTGTTTTTT,CASSSFLEGYTGELFF
NA,NA,TRBV5-1,TRBJ2-1,TGCGCCAGCAGCTCCCACTTTGGGCAGGGTGGCAATGAGCAGTTCTTC,CASSSHFGQGGNEQFF
NA,NA,TRBV27,TRBJ2-7,TGTGCCAGCAGTTTATCGAGAGCGGCCATGGGGGAGGAGCAGTACTTC,CASSLSRAAMGEEQYF
NA,NA,TRBV18,TRBJ2-7,TGTGCCAGCTCACCAGGTGGAGGGGCTCGCGAGCAGTACTTC,CASSPGGGAREQYF
NA,NA,TRBV27,TRBJ1-2,TGTGCCAGCAGGGAGGGGTGGGAAAACTATGGCTACACCTTC,CASREGWENYGYTF
NA,NA,TRBV19,TRBJ1-1,TGTGCCAGTAGTATAGTCGCGGGGGCGTTCACTGAAGCTTTCTTT,CASSIVAGAFTEAFF
NA,NA,TRBV28,TRBJ2-7,TGTGCCAGCAGCCCCCCCGGGACTGGGCATAGGTACGAGCAGTACTTC,CASSPPGTGHRYEQYF